This TCR beta chain was observed in a study of tumor-infiltrating lymphocytes in oesophageal squamous cell carcinoma. Via MiXCR, TCRdb re-called the PCR reads, giving one row per CDR3 protein. The sample has about 17,000 distinct CDR3 sequences, around 43% seen once; the top ten hold roughly a sixth. This CDR3 is built from 16 residues. V was pared by 5 bases and J by 1 base, with 6 bases of the junction left unmatched. CDR1 SEHNR and CDR2 FQNEAQ come from the germline V gene (reference sequence). The sequence was obtained from a female donor with esophageal squamous cell carcinoma. The chain is built from TRBV7-9 and TRBJ2-3, with 10 bases matching TRBD2. The sample comprised normal esophageal tissue next to the tumor. CDR3 protein: CASSTASGGGTDTQYF. DNA of the CDR3: TGTGCCAGCAGCACCGCTAGCGGGGGAGGCACAGATACGCAGTATTTT. The variable domain in full, completed from reference TRBV7-9 and TRBJ2-3, reads DTGVSQNPRHKITKRGQNVTFRCDPISEHNRLYWYRQTLGQGPEFLTYFQNEAQLEKSRLLSDRFSAERPKGSFSTLEIQRTEQGDSAMYLCASSTASGGGTDTQYFGPGTRLTVL.